The entry below describes one TCR beta chain. It lacks a known antigen. No base quality values were provided; no much bigger clone lies one nucleotide off. These data belong to a study of technical replicates of blood from a few donors (dated by TCRdb to the late 2010s). The library was built by means of the immunoSEQ multiplex PCR assay. In TCRdb, the immuneACCESS table is reduced to in-frame sequences with V and J assigned. These tables do not hold every clone; where another copy was compared, an unresolved V gene accounts for under half, and the others remain unexplained. Here the sample has some 82,000 clones; approximately 94% occur a single time. About 0.4% of the sample goes to the ten largest clones. V trim: 3 bases; J trim: 4 bases; unmatched bases: 9. The CDR3, from cysteine to phenylalanine, totals 16 residues. Only the CDR3 part of the read is kept: 48 bases, read in frame from the first base. CDR1 MDHEN and CDR2 SYDVKM were looked up in the germline V gene.

Input material: T cells isolated from PBMCs. The receptor comes from a human donor in good health. The sequence is built from TRBV28 and TRBJ2-4, with TRBD2 identical over 7 junction bases. The nucleotide sequence reads as follows: TGTGCCAGCAGTTTCCGCGGGAGAGGGATTAAAAACATTCAGTACTTC. Its translation is CASSFRGRGIKNIQYF.